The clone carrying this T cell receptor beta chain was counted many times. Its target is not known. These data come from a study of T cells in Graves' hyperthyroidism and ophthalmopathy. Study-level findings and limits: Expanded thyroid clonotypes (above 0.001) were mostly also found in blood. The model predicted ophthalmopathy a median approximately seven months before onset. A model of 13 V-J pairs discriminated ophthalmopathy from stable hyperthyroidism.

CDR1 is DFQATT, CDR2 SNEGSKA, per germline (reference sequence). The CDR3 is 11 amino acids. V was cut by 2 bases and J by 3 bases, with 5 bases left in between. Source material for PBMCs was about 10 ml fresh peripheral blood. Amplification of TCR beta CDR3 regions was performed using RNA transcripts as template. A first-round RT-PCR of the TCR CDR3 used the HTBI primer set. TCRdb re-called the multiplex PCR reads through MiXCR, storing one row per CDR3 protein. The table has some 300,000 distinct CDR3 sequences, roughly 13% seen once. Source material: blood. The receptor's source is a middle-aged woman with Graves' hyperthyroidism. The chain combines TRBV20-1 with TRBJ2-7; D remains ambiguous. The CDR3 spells CSARYFYEQYF. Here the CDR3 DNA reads TGCAGTGCTAGATACTTCTACGAGCAGTACTTC.